Presented here are 26 T cell receptor beta chains from one specimen sequenced in a study of human T cells and chemical hapten exposure. The time point was: healthy volunteer bleed at 2 weeks. Unfractionated whole blood served as the source for total RNA extraction. MiXCR was run by TCRdb on the RACE reads, yielding one entry per CDR3 protein. The table has roughly 100,000 distinct CDR3 sequences, about 8.6% seen once. Source material: whole blood. The receptors here all came from a female donor in good health. Some clones in this sample may be carry-over from other donors' samples.

This clonotype occurred many times. V gene TRBV7-2 combines with J gene TRBJ1-6; D is ambiguous. Germline V CDR1 and CDR2: SGHTA, FQGNSA. Trimming removed 0 bases from V and 9 bases from J, with 6 bases in between. The CDR3 contains 13 residues. Here the CDR3 DNA reads TGTGCCAGCAGCTTAGCGTGGGGTTCACCCCTCCACTTT. Its protein is CASSLAWGSPLHF.

In this sample, this clonotype turned up a few times. The rearrangement joins TRBV19 to TRBJ2-7, with D possibly TRBD2 on 5 matching bases. Germline V CDR1 and CDR2: LNHDA, SQIVND (reference sequence). This CDR3 contains 12 residues. The germline V and J ends were trimmed by 7 bases and 0 bases, with 7 bases remaining between them. The CDR3 reads CASKGSSYEQYF. CDR3 sequence (DNA): TGTGCCAGTAAAGGGAGCTCCTACGAGCAGTACTTC.

This clonotype was seen only a few times. The CDR3 sequence: CASRTSSFMFF. The DNA for the CDR3 is TGTGCCAGTAGGACCTCTAGCTTCATGTTCTTC. The chain recombines TRBV19 with TRBJ2-1; TRBD2 is a possible D gene (5 bases). Germline CDR1 LNHDA, CDR2 SQIVND (reference sequence). The CDR3 covers 11 residues. The V gene lost 6 bases and the J gene lost 15 bases, with 15 bases spanning the gap.

This clonotype has at least ten counts. This chain links TRBV29-1 with TRBJ2-7; D is unclear. V dropped 1 base and J dropped 2 bases, with 9 bases sitting between them. This CDR3 is 13 amino acids long. Looked up from germline, CDR1 is SQVTM and CDR2 is ANQGSEA. The CDR3 loop is CSVEGTETYEQYF. CDR3 bases: TGCAGCGTTGAAGGGACGGAGACCTACGAGCAGTACTTC.

This clonotype was detected ten times or more. V usage is TRBV19 and J usage is TRBJ2-1, with D tentatively TRBD2 (6 bases). Trimming removed 4 bases from V and 4 bases from J, with 17 bases in between. The CDR3 runs to 16 residues. Per the germline V gene, CDR1 is LNHDA and CDR2 is SQIVND (reference sequence). CDR3 sequence (DNA): TGTGCCAGTAGTACGGAGGGGACTGGGTATTACAATGAGCAGTTCTTC. This encodes CASSTEGTGYYNEQFF.

This clonotype was observed a handful of times. The V gene is TRBV28, the J gene TRBJ2-7; TRBD2 might be the D (5 bases). The CDR3 totals 15 residues. The germline gives CDR1 MDHEN, CDR2 SYDVKM. Trimming removed 3 bases at V and 0 bases at J, with 12 bases between. The CDR3 region is CASSFGGTSSYEQYF. CDR3 coding DNA: TGTGCCAGCAGTTTCGGCGGCACTAGCTCCTACGAGCAGTACTTC.

This clonotype was detected only a few times. The rearrangement links TRBV5-1 to TRBJ2-5; 7 positions agree with TRBD1. CDR1 is SGHRS, CDR2 YFSETQ, per germline. This CDR3 contains 15 residues. The V and J ends lost 3 bases and 1 base, in that order; junction bases with no gene match: 6. This CDR3 is CASSSSTGSQETQYF. The DNA for the CDR3 is TGCGCCAGCAGCTCGTCGACAGGGAGCCAAGAGACCCAGTACTTC.

This clonotype was found many times. This chain joins TRBV11-2 and TRBJ2-7; D perhaps matches TRBD2 (5 bases). The CDR3 runs to 14 residues. Trimming pared 1 base from V and 9 bases from J, leaving 16 bases between. Germline V gene lookup returns CDR1 SGHAT and CDR2 FQNNGV. DNA of the CDR3: TGTGCCAGCAGCTTAGTTCGGGGAACACTTGGGCAGTACTTC. This translates into CASSLVRGTLGQYF.

This clonotype was counted a single time. With a much larger clone just one base away, this may be a read error. V and J are TRBV20-1 and TRBJ2-1, with TRBD2 identical over 11 bases. CDR3 length: 15 residues. Germline V lookup: CDR1 DFQATT, CDR2 SNEGSKA (reference sequence). The CDR3 loop reads CRAGFSGRAGNEQFF. The CDR3 DNA sequence: TGCCGTGCAGGGTTTAGCGGGAGGGCCGGCAATGAGCAGTTCTTC.

The chain carries TRBV30 and TRBJ2-3; TRBD2 might be the D (6 bases). The CDR3 length is 13 residues. Germline assignment: CDR1 GTSNPN and CDR2 SVGIG (reference sequence). V was shortened by 2 bases and J by 5 bases, with 11 bases between the two germline ends. CDR3 bases: TGTGCCTGGAGTTTGGGACTGGGAGATACGCAGTATTTT. This sequence encodes CAWSLGLGDTQYF.

This clonotype has at least ten counts. The CDR3 sequence: CASSSVGQSTGELFF. DNA for the CDR3: TGTGCCAGCAGCTCGGTGGGCCAAAGCACCGGGGAGCTGTTTTTT. J is TRBJ2-2 and V is TRBV7-3, with D uncertain. The CDR3 extends over 15 amino acids. V was trimmed by 4 bases and J by 4 bases, leaving 13 bases between them. Germline lookup yields CDR1 SGHTA and CDR2 FQGTGA.

The chain uses TRBV15 and TRBJ2-5; possibly TRBD1 for D (7 bases). The germline CDR1 and CDR2 sequences are LNHNV and YYDKDF (reference sequence). This CDR3 is 16 amino acids long. Deletions cut 2 bases from V and 6 bases from J, with 19 bases between. The DNA for the CDR3 is TGTGCCACCAGCAGAACAACTCAGGGGGGCGGTCAGACCCAGTACTTC. Protein: CATSRTTQGGGQTQYF.

As concerns this clonotype: At one end, the junction sequence differs from germline, possibly due to a read error. CDR3 in DNA: TGTACCATCAGTGAGTCAATTGGAGGGCCGTCAGATACGCAGTATTTT. Translating it yields CTISESIGGPSDTQYF. The V and J genes are TRBV10-3 and TRBJ2-3, with D tentatively TRBD2 (6 bases). The CDR3 extends over 16 amino acids. The germline V gene has CDR1 ENHRY and CDR2 SYGVKD.

The chain recombines TRBV5-1 with TRBJ1-1; perhaps TRBD1 as D (6 bases). The CDR3 is made up of 16 amino acids. Trimming took off 3 bases at V and 4 bases at J, with 19 bases between the two ends. CDR1 and CDR2 from the germline V gene are SGHRS and YFSETQ. The CDR3 DNA is TGCGCCAGCAGCTCAACTCTGACAGGTCTGGGCACTGAAGCTTTCTTT. As protein: CASSSTLTGLGTEAFF. Full variable domain (remainder filled in from reference TRBV5-1 and TRBJ1-1): KAGVTQTPRYLIKTRGQQVTLSCSPISGHRSVSWYQQTPGQGLQFLFEYFSETQRNKGNFPGRFSGRQFSNSRSEMNVSTLELGDSALYLCASSSTLTGLGTEAFFGQGTRLTVV.

This clonotype occurred many times. DNA of the CDR3: TGTGCCAGCAGTGCCCGAGACTCGATCTACGAGCAGTACTTC. Translated: CASSARDSIYEQYF. This chain uses TRBV6-1 with TRBJ2-7; D ambiguous. Germline CDR1 is MNHNS and CDR2 is SASEGT. This CDR3 region has 14 residues. V lost 4 bases, J lost 3 bases, and 13 bases lay in between.

This clonotype was counted many times. This rearrangement joins TRBV28 to TRBJ2-5; D is perhaps TRBD2 (6 bases). CDR3 length: 13 amino acids. Germline CDR1 and CDR2: MDHEN and SYDVKM. V dropped 6 bases and J dropped 4 bases, with 12 bases sitting between them. CDR3 DNA sequence: TGTGCCAGCAGAGAGGGACTTCGAGAGACCCAGTACTTC. This sequence encodes CASREGLRETQYF.

This clonotype was recorded a few times. The CDR3 region is CASSIRQGINEQYF. For the CDR3, the DNA is TGTGCCAGTAGTATAAGACAGGGGATCAACGAGCAGTACTTC. This rearrangement joins TRBV19 to TRBJ2-7; 8 bases match TRBD1. The CDR3 length is 14 residues. Trimming at V came to 2 bases and at J to 5 bases, leaving 5 bases not matched to a gene. Germline V gives CDR1 LNHDA, CDR2 SQIVND (reference sequence).

This clonotype was seen at least ten times. The chain's CDR3 is CASSQTVQRDAYEQYF. The CDR3, as DNA: TGTGCCAGCAGCCAAACCGTGCAGCGGGATGCCTACGAGCAGTACTTC. The gene calls are TRBV14 and TRBJ2-7, with TRBD2 matching 7 bases. The CDR3 covers 16 residues. Per the germline V gene, CDR1 is SGHDN and CDR2 is FVKESK. Trimming removed 2 bases from V and 2 bases from J; junction bases left unmatched: 9.

J is TRBJ2-7 and V is TRBV20-1, with 9 bases fitting TRBD1. J gave up 4 bases and V 5 bases, and 6 bases lay outside the gene matches. The germline V gene encodes CDR1 DFQATT and CDR2 SNEGSKA (reference sequence). CDR3 length equals 13 residues. The CDR3 DNA reads as TGCAGTGCTGTACAGGGGGCTAAATACGAGCAGTACTTC. Encoded protein: CSAVQGAKYEQYF.

The table lists this clonotype with a few counts. The chain combines TRBV19 with TRBJ2-5, with D possibly TRBD1 on 5 matching bases. From germline, CDR1 is LNHDA and CDR2 SQIVND (reference sequence). The CDR3 sequence is 14 residues long. V lost 4 bases, J lost 4 bases, and 13 bases lay in between. In nucleotides, the CDR3 is TGTGCCAGTAGTAACTTCGGGCAGGGAGAGACCCAGTACTTC. Protein: CASSNFGQGETQYF.

The table lists this clonotype with many counts. This chain joins TRBV20-1 and TRBJ2-7, with 8 bases that match TRBD2. CDR1 is DFQATT and CDR2 is SNEGSKA in the germline V gene (reference sequence). The CDR3 contains 13 residues. V lost 4 bases, J lost 1 base, and 3 bases stayed unmatched. The DNA for the CDR3 is TGCAGTGCTACCGGGACTAGTTCCTACGAGCAGTACTTC. It is translated as CSATGTSSYEQYF.

V is TRBV4-3 and J is TRBJ1-1; D perhaps matches TRBD1 (5 bases). The ends were cut back, 4 bases at V and 2 bases at J, with 8 bases in the middle. The CDR3 is 13 amino acids. Germline loops: CDR1 LGHNA, CDR2 YSLEER. The CDR3 nucleotides are TGCGCCAGCAGCCGACAGCCTAACACTGAAGCTTTCTTT. Translation: CASSRQPNTEAFF.

This clonotype has a count of ten or more. This rearrangement joins TRBV27 to TRBJ1-5, with TRBD1 matching over 10 bases. V trimming: 2 bases; J trimming: 6 bases; junction bases outside the gene matches: 4. CDR3 length equals 15 residues. Germline V CDR1 and CDR2: MNHEY, SMNVEV (reference sequence). DNA of the CDR3: TGTGCCAGCAGTTTAAAGACAGGGGGCGGTCAGCCCCAGCATTTT. This translates into CASSLKTGGGQPQHF.

The sample holds one count of this clonotype. The chain is built from TRBV28 and TRBJ2-7; D uncertain. The CDR3 runs 14 residues. The germline CDR1 and CDR2 sequences are MDHEN and SYDVKM. The germline V and J ends were trimmed by 2 bases and 7 bases, with 15 bases remaining between them. CDR3 protein: CASSLLSPTGEQYF. CDR3 nucleotides: TGTGCCAGCAGTTTACTCTCCCCGACCGGGGAGCAGTACTTC.

In its sample, this clonotype was seen many times. The chain combines TRBV29-1 with TRBJ2-5, with D maybe TRBD1 (6 bases). Germline V gives CDR1 SQVTM, CDR2 ANQGSEA. Trimming removed 8 bases from V and 1 base from J, with 17 bases in between. CDR3 length: 14 amino acids. In nucleotides, the CDR3 is TGCAGCCACAACAGGGAAGGCAGCCAAGAGACCCAGTACTTC. This codes for CSHNREGSQETQYF.

This clonotype was seen at least ten times. The chain joins TRBV20-1 to TRBJ1-3; D is uncertain. In germline, CDR1 is DFQATT, CDR2 SNEGSKA (reference sequence). The V end lost 6 bases, the J end lost 2 bases, and 8 bases lay between the germline ends. CDR3 size: 12 residues. CDR3 nucleotide sequence: TGCAGTGCCAAAACCCCTGGAAACACCATATATTTT. Its protein is CSAKTPGNTIYF.